The 8 T cell receptor beta chains in this list originate from one sample, sequenced in a study of blood T cells in healthy people across ages. Primed by a sample-barcoded 5' primer and a J-beta primer mix, a second PCR proceeded for about 6 to 11 cycles. TCRdb reprocessed the 5' RACE reads with MiXCR, giving one entry per CDR3 protein. The table lists about 940,000 distinct CDR3 sequences, about 48% of them singletons. The sequenced sample consisted of blood. The receptors stem from a man aged 25 to 40 in good health.

The rearrangement uses TRBV5-1 and TRBJ2-1, with TRBD2 matching 10 bases. In germline, CDR1 is SGHRS, CDR2 YFSETQ. J lost 7 bases, V lost 3 bases, and 4 bases had no gene match. This CDR3 contains 14 residues. The CDR3 spells CASSYQRGGNEQFF. The CDR3 region has the DNA TGCGCCAGCAGCTACCAGCGGGGGGGGAATGAGCAGTTCTTC.

This clonotype has just one count. The CDR3 region is CASRGGLYYGYTF. CDR3 sequence (DNA): TGCGCGTCTCGGGGGGGGCTGTACTATGGCTACACCTTC. The chain couples TRBV4-1 to TRBJ1-2, with a weak D call TRBD1 (6 bases). Looked up from germline, CDR1 is MGHRA and CDR2 is YSYEKL. This CDR3 contains 13 residues.

This clonotype was seen only a few times. The V call is TRBV7-2, the J call TRBJ2-7; 8 positions agree with TRBD1. Germline V CDR1 and CDR2: SGHTA, FQGNSA. With V trimmed by 4 bases and J by 6 bases, 8 bases remained unmatched. The CDR3 has 14 amino acids. CDR3 DNA sequence: TGTGCCAGCAGCTCCGGACAGGGTTCCCTCGAGCAGTACTTC. Translation gives CASSSGQGSLEQYF.

In this sample, this clonotype turned up once. This sequence joins TRBV7-2 and TRBJ2-1; D not certain. V gave up 4 bases and J gave up 8 bases, with 9 bases separating them. The CDR3 length is 12 residues. Per germline, CDR1 SGHTA and CDR2 FQGNSA. The CDR3 reads CASSSYLDEQFF. The CDR3 DNA reads TGTGCCAGCAGCTCCTACTTGGATGAGCAGTTCTTC. The full variable domain, its missing parts supplied by reference TRBV7-2 and TRBJ2-1, is GAGVSQSPSNKVTEKGKDVELRCDPISGHTALYWYRQSLGQGLEFLIYFQGNSAPDKSGLPSDRFSAERTGGSVSTLTIQRTQQEDSAVYLCASSSYLDEQFFGPGTRLTVL.

The chain uses TRBV25-1 and TRBJ2-7; 8 nucleotides match TRBD1. CDR3 length: 11 residues. Germline assignment: CDR1 MGHDK and CDR2 SYGVNS. Trimming took 10 bases from V and 5 from J; bases not matched to a gene: 4. CDR3: CATSGGHEQYF. Written as DNA, the CDR3 is TGTGCCACCTCAGGGGGCCACGAGCAGTACTTC.

CDR3 loop: CASSSGASGSYNEQFF. The CDR3 bases are TGCGCCAGCAGCTCTGGGGCTAGCGGGAGCTACAATGAGCAGTTCTTC. This chain uses TRBV5-1 with TRBJ2-1; TRBD2 agrees at 10 bases. The CDR3 sequence is 16 residues long. Losses at the gene ends were 3 bases for V and 3 bases for J; bases not matched to a gene: 6. Germline CDR1 is SGHRS and CDR2 is YFSETQ.

This clonotype was seen a few times. The rearrangement links TRBV20-1 to TRBJ1-2; unclear D gene. The CDR3 consists of 10 residues. V was trimmed by 4 bases and J by 4 bases, leaving 4 bases between them. Germline CDR1 is DFQATT and CDR2 is SNEGSKA (reference sequence). Written as DNA, the CDR3 is TGCAGTGCTAAGGGCTATGGCTACACCTTC. This encodes CSAKGYGYTF.

The chain combines TRBV4-2 with TRBJ1-1; tentative D call: TRBD1 (5 bases). CDR1 is LGHNA, CDR2 YNFKEQ, per germline. This CDR3 region has 19 residues. The V gene lost 0 bases and the J gene lost 6 bases, with 26 bases spanning the gap. DNA for the CDR3: TGTGCCAGCAGCCAAGAACCCCGGCGGGGGAGGATTAGAGACTCTGAAGCTTTCTTT. Translation: CASSQEPRRGRIRDSEAFF.